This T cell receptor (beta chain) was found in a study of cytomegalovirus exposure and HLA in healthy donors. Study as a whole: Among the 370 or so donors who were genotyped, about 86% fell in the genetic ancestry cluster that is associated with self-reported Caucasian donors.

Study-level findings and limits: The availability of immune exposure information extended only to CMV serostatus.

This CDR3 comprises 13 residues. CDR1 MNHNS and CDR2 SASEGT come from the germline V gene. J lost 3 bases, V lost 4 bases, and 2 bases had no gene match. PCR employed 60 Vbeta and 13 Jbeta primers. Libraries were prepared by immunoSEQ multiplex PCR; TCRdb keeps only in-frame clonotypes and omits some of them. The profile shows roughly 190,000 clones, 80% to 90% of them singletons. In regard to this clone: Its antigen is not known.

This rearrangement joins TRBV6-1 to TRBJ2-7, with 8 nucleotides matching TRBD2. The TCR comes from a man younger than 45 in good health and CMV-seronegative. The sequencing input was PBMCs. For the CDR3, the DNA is TGTGCCAGCAGTGGACGGGAGGGCTACGAGCAGTACTTC. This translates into CASSGREGYEQYF.